These T cell receptor beta chains were read from a single sample in a study of T cell changes during pregnancy in multiple sclerosis. Data came from immunoSEQ multiplex PCR; TCRdb stores just in-frame clones and leaves some out. The data contain under 85,000 clones, 90% to 95% of them singletons. Sequences were derived from peripheral blood, sampled in the third trimester of pregnancy. All receptors derive from a female donor with multiple sclerosis, enrolled in a pregnancy study. The CDR3 runs from the conserved cysteine through the conserved F or W. Fields, in order: J gene, clone size, D gene, V gene, CDR3 protein, CDR3 DNA. A D gene is named only where the DNA matches it firmly. A clone size is listed for some rows: how often the clone was seen (once, few, many), or a class if it is expanded.

TRBJ2-7 | . | TRBD1 | TRBV9 | CASSATEQGRGYEQYF | TGTGCCAGCAGCGCCACGGAACAGGGGAGAGGCTACGAGCAGTACTTC
TRBJ2-7 | . | TRBD1 | TRBV6-5 | CASSLARGLYEQYF | TGTGCCAGCAGTCTAGCCAGGGGGCTCTACGAGCAGTACTTC
TRBJ2-5 | . | TRBD2 | TRBV2 | CAAGGGVYQETQYF | TGTGCCGCGGGGGGCGGGGTTTATCAAGAGACCCAGTACTTC
TRBJ2-2 | . | TRBD1 | TRBV4-1 | CASSQARQGSNTGELFF | TGCGCCAGCAGCCAAGCCCGACAGGGGTCGAACACCGGGGAGCTGTTTTTT
TRBJ2-7 | . | . | TRBV6-5 | CASSYTSGGTTYEQYF | TGTGCCAGCAGTTACACGTCAGGGGGGACCACCTACGAGCAGTACTTC
TRBJ2-5 | once | . | TRBV5-1 | CASSFQGNPQETQYF | TGCGCCAGCAGCTTTCAGGGGAATCCACAAGAGACCCAGTACTTC
TRBJ2-3 | . | TRBD2 | TRBV7-2 | CASSPLAGGSTDTQYF | TGTGCCAGCAGCCCCCTAGCGGGGGGGAGCACAGATACGCAGTATTTT
TRBJ1-4 | . | . | TRBV5-1 | CASSPGQGRPDSLFF | TGCGCCAGCAGCCCAGGGCAGGGGAGACCTGATTCGCTGTTTTTT
TRBJ2-3 | . | . | TRBV4-3 | CASSQDGQSTDTQYF | TGCGCCAGCAGCCAAGATGGACAGAGCACAGATACGCAGTATTTT
TRBJ2-1 | . | TRBD2 | TRBV28 | CASSSLPGTSGKNEQFF | TGTGCCAGCAGTTCCCTTCCGGGGACTAGCGGGAAGAATGAGCAGTTCTTC
TRBJ2-3 | once | . | TRBV7-3 | CASSLRDSEDTQYF | TGTGCCAGCAGCTTAAGGGACTCGGAAGATACGCAGTATTTT
TRBJ1-5 | . | . | TRBV7-2 | CASSYGGHPNQPQHF | TGTGCCAGCAGCTATGGCGGACATCCAAATCAGCCCCAGCATTTT
TRBJ1-2 | . | TRBD1 | TRBV27 | CASSTGRGQGNYGYTF | TGTGCCAGCAGTACGGGCCGGGGACAGGGTAACTATGGCTACACCTTC
TRBJ1-1 | . | TRBD1 | TRBV6-7 | CASRQSVVRDRGLAFF | TGTGCCAGCAGGCAGTCCGTAGTCCGGGACAGGGGGCTAGCTTTCTTT
TRBJ1-2 | . | TRBD1 | TRBV6-1 | CASSEAGQGRYYGYTF | TGTGCCAGCAGTGAAGCGGGACAGGGGCGGTACTATGGCTACACCTTC
TRBJ2-5 | once | TRBD1 | TRBV18 | CASRTRPTGLGETQYF | TGTGCCAGCCGAACCCGTCCGACAGGGCTCGGGGAGACCCAGTACTTC
TRBJ1-2 | . | . | TRBV5-6 | CASSLVAGVLLYGYTF | TGTGCCAGCAGCTTGGTGGCAGGCGTCTTGCTCTATGGCTACACCTTC
TRBJ1-1 | . | . | TRBV19 | CASIAEPGRNTEAFF | TGTGCCAGTATCGCCGAGCCGGGAAGGAACACTGAAGCTTTCTTT
TRBJ2-3 | once | TRBD2 | TRBV5-1 | CASSLAGGHGDTQYF | TGCGCCAGCAGCTTGGCGGGGGGGCACGGAGATACGCAGTATTTT
TRBJ2-5 | . | TRBD1 | TRBV11-2 | CASSFGQGGLETQYF | TGTGCCAGCAGCTTTGGACAGGGGGGTCTGGAGACCCAGTACTTC
TRBJ1-2 | . | . | TRBV4-2 | CASSQDPTGLSYGYTF | TGTGCCAGCAGCCAAGATCCCACAGGCCTATCGTATGGCTACACCTTC
TRBJ2-7 | . | TRBD1 | TRBV7-8 | CASSLTGGSYEQYF | TGTGCCAGCAGCTTGACAGGGGGCTCCTACGAGCAGTACTTC
TRBJ1-6 | . | . | TRBV19 | CASKPTDYNSPLHF | TGTGCCAGTAAGCCGACAGACTATAATTCACCCCTCCACTTT
TRBJ1-5 | . | TRBD1 | TRBV7-8 | CASSLGGTGVQPQHF | TGTGCCAGCAGCTTAGGAGGGACAGGGGTTCAGCCCCAGCATTTT
TRBJ2-7 | once | TRBD1 | TRBV7-2 | CASSIQGAYEQYF | TGTGCCAGCAGCATACAGGGGGCTTACGAGCAGTACTTC
TRBJ1-5 | . | TRBD1 | TRBV6-1 | CASSGTGALQHF | TGTGCCAGCAGTGGGACAGGAGCCCTCCAGCATTTT
TRBJ1-2 | once | . | TRBV7-2 | CASSFPGINYGYTF | TGTGCCAGCAGCTTTCCAGGGATTAACTATGGCTACACCTTC
TRBJ2-7 | once | . | TRBV6-5 | CASRDSTRGYEQYF | TGTGCCAGCAGGGACTCAACCCGAGGCTACGAGCAGTACTTC
TRBJ1-2 | few | . | TRBV4-1 | CASSRDRDNYGYTF | TGCGCCAGCAGCCGGGACCGGGACAATTATGGCTACACCTTC
TRBJ2-7 | . | TRBD1 | TRBV11-1 | CASSLAGTGTTSYEQYF | TGTGCCAGCAGCTTAGCCGGGACAGGGACCACCTCCTACGAGCAGTACTTC
TRBJ1-5 | . | . | TRBV6-5 | CASSYRGGNQPQHF | TGTGCCAGCAGTTACAGGGGTGGCAATCAGCCCCAGCATTTT
TRBJ1-3 | once | . | TRBV27 | CASSLFPSSGNTIYF | TGTGCCAGCAGTTTATTTCCGAGCTCTGGAAACACCATATATTTT
TRBJ2-1 | . | . | TRBV7-9 | CASSLSASSYNEQFF | TGTGCCAGCAGCTTATCAGCTAGCTCCTACAATGAGCAGTTCTTC
TRBJ1-3 | . | . | TRBV30 | CAWTRGSGASSGNTIYF | TGTGCCTGGACCCGGGGCTCAGGGGCCAGCTCTGGAAACACCATATATTTT
TRBJ1-2 | . | TRBD1 | TRBV9 | CASSVGDRGITGYTF | TGTGCCAGCAGCGTAGGGGACAGGGGGATAACTGGCTACACCTTC
TRBJ2-5 | . | . | TRBV18 | CASSPTTPPAQEETQYF | TGTGCCAGCTCACCGACCACCCCCCCGGCGCAGGAAGAGACCCAGTACTTC
TRBJ2-1 | . | TRBD2 | TRBV6-5 | CASRSGLAFNEQFF | TGTGCCAGCAGGTCGGGACTAGCCTTCAATGAGCAGTTCTTC
TRBJ1-6 | once | TRBD1 | TRBV5-8 | CASSFRGQSSPLHF | TGTGCCAGCAGCTTTAGGGGGCAGAGTTCACCCCTCCACTTT
TRBJ1-5 | . | . | TRBV9 | CASSVGGGFHQPQHF | TGTGCCAGCAGCGTAGGAGGGGGATTCCATCAGCCCCAGCATTTT
TRBJ2-3 | . | . | TRBV11-2 | CASTLVAGADTQYF | TGTGCCAGCACTCTAGTGGCGGGGGCGGATACGCAGTATTTT
TRBJ2-3 | . | . | TRBV5-1 | CASSFRQVTDTQYF | TGCGCCAGCAGCTTTCGGCAGGTCACAGATACGCAGTATTTT
TRBJ2-4 | . | TRBD2 | TRBV9 | CASSSRTSGGVNIQYF | TGTGCCAGCAGCTCTCGGACTAGCGGGGGAGTAAACATTCAGTACTTC
TRBJ2-2 | . | TRBD1 | TRBV7-2 | CASSPGQGRTGELFF | TGTGCCAGCAGCCCGGGACAGGGACGCACCGGGGAGCTGTTTTTT
TRBJ1-1 | . | . | TRBV11-3 | CASSLSPEGSAFF | TGTGCCAGCAGCTTAAGCCCGGAGGGATCCGCTTTCTTT
TRBJ1-2 | . | . | TRBV9 | CASSVVSQSSGFGYTF | TGTGCCAGCAGCGTAGTTAGCCAGTCATCAGGGTTTGGCTACACCTTC
TRBJ2-2 | . | TRBD1 | TRBV9 | CASSASGQGAGELFF | TGTGCCAGCAGCGCCTCTGGGCAGGGGGCCGGGGAGCTGTTTTTT
TRBJ1-1 | . | . | TRBV6-1 | CASSQGLAVNTEAFF | TGTGCCAGCAGTCAGGGCCTGGCCGTGAACACTGAAGCTTTCTTT
TRBJ1-1 | few | . | TRBV29-1 | CSVHIWSEAFF | TGCAGCGTCCACATCTGGAGCGAAGCTTTCTTT
TRBJ2-1 | . | TRBD2 | TRBV7-9 | CASSPPWGTSGGNEQFF | TGTGCCAGCAGCCCCCCTTGGGGGACTAGCGGGGGGAATGAGCAGTTCTTC
TRBJ2-7 | once | TRBD2 | TRBV4-2 | CASSQDTGSGGALEQYF | TGTGCCAGCAGCCAAGATACTGGAAGCGGGGGGGCCCTCGAGCAGTACTTC
TRBJ1-2 | . | TRBD1 | TRBV19 | CASGTGYGYTF | TGTGCCAGTGGGACAGGGTATGGCTACACCTTC
TRBJ1-1 | . | TRBD1 | TRBV11-3 | CASSLGRGSAEAFF | TGTGCCAGCAGCTTGGGCAGGGGGTCCGCTGAAGCTTTCTTT
TRBJ2-3 | . | TRBD2 | TRBV7-9 | CASSFPTSGGANTQYF | TGTGCCAGCAGCTTCCCGACTAGCGGGGGGGCAAATACGCAGTATTTT